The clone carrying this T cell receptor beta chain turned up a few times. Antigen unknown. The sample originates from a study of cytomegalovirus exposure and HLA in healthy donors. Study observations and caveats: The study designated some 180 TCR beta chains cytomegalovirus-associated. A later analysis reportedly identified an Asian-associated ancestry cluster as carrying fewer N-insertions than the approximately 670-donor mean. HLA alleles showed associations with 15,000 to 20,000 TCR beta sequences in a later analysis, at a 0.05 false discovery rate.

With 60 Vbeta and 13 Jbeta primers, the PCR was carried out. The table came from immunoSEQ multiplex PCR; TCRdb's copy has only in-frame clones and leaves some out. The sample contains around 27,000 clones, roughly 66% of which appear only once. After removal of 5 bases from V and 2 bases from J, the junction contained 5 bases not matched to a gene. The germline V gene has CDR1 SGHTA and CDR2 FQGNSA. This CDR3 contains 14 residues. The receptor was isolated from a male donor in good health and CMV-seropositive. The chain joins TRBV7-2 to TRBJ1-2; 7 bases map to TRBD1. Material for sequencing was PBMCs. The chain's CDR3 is CASSPPGQNYGYTF. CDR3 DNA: TGTGCCAGCAGCCCCCCGGGACAGAACTATGGCTACACCTTC. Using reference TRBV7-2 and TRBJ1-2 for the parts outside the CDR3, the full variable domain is GAGVSQSPSNKVTEKGKDVELRCDPISGHTALYWYRQSLGQGLEFLIYFQGNSAPDKSGLPSDRFSAERTGGSVSTLTIQRTQQEDSAVYLCASSPPGQNYGYTFGSGTRLTVV.